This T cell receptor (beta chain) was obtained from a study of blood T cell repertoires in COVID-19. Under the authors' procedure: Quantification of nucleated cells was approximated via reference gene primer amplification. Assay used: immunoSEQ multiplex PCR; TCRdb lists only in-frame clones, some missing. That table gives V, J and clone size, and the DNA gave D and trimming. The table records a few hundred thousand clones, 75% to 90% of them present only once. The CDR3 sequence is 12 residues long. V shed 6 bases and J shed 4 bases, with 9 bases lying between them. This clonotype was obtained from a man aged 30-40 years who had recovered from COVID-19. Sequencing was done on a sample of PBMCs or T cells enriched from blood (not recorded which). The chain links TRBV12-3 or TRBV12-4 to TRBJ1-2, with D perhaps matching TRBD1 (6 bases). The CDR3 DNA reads TGTGCCAGCAGAACAGGGTTCTATGGCTACACCTTC. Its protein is CASRTGFYGYTF.